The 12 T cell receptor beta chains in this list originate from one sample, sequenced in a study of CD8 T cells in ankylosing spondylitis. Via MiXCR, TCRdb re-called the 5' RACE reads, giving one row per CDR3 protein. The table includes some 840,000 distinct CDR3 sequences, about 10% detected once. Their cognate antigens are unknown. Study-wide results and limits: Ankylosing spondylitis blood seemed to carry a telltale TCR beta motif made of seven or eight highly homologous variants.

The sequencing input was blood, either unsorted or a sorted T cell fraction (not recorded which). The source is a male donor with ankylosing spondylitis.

In DNA, the CDR3 is TGTGCCAGTAGCCTATTACCCAGGGGCTACGAGCAGTACTTC. It is translated as CASSLLPRGYEQYF. This chain joins TRBV19 and TRBJ2-7, with D possibly TRBD1 on 6 matching bases. V gave up 6 bases and J gave up 3 bases, with 15 bases separating them. There are 14 residues in the CDR3. CDR1 is LNHDA, CDR2 SQIVND, per germline (reference sequence).

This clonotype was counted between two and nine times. CDR3 in amino acids: CASSPRDPSTDTQYF. CDR3 coding DNA: TGTGCCAGCAGCCCAAGGGATCCTAGCACAGATACGCAGTATTTT. The chain employs TRBV3-1 and TRBJ2-3, with D uncertain. This CDR3 is built from 15 residues. V dropped 4 bases and J dropped 0 bases, with 11 bases sitting between them. In germline, CDR1 is LGHDT, CDR2 YNNKEL (reference sequence).

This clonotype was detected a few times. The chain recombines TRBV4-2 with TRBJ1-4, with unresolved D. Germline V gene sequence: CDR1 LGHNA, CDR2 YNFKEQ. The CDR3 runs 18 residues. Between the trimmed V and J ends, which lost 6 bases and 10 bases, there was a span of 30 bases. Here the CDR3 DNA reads TGTGCCAGCAGAACAGAGGCGTCGGGTCGATCAAATTTGGGAAAACTGTTTTTT. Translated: CASRTEASGRSNLGKLFF.

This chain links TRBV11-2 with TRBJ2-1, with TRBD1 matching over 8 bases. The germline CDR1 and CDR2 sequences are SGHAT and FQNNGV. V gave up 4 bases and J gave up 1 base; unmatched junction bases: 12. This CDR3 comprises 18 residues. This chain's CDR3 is CASSYRSTGGLSYNEQFF. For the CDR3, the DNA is TGTGCCAGCAGCTACAGATCTACAGGGGGGTTATCCTACAATGAGCAGTTCTTC.

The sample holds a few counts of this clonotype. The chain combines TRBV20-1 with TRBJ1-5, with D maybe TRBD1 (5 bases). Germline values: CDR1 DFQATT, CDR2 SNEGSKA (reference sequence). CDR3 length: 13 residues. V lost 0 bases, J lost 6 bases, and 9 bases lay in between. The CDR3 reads CSARDQGSQPQHF. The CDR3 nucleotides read TGCAGTGCTAGAGATCAGGGTAGTCAGCCCCAGCATTTT.

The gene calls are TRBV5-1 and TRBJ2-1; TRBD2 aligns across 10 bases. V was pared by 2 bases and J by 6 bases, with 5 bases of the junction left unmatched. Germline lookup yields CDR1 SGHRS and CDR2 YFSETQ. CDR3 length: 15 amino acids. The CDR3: CASSFVSGRANEQFF. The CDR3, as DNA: TGCGCCAGCAGCTTTGTGAGCGGGAGGGCCAATGAGCAGTTCTTC.

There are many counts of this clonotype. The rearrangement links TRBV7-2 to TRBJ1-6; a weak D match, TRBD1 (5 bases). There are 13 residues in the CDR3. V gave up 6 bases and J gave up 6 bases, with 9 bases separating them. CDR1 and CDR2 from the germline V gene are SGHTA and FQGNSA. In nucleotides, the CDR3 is TGTGCCAGCAGTGTAGGGGTTAATTCACCCCTCCACTTT. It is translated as CASSVGVNSPLHF.

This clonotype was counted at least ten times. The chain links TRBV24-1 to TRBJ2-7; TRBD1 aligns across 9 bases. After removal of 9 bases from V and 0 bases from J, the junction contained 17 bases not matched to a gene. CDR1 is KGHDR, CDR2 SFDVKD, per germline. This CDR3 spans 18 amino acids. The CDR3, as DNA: TGTGCCACCGAGCTACCGGGACAGGGCCCCCATCCCTCCTACGAGCAGTACTTC. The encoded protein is CATELPGQGPHPSYEQYF.

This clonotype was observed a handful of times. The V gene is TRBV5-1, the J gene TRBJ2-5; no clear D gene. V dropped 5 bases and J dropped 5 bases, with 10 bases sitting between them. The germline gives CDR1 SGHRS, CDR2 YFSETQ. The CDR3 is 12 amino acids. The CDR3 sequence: CASSMSLETQYF. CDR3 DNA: TGCGCCAGCAGTATGAGCCTGGAGACCCAGTACTTC.

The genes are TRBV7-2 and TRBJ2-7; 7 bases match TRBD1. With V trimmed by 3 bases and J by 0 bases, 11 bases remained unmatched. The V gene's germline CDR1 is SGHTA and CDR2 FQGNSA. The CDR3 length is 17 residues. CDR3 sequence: CASSFVSGQVGSYEQYF. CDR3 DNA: TGTGCCAGCAGCTTCGTTTCTGGACAGGTGGGCTCCTACGAGCAGTACTTC.

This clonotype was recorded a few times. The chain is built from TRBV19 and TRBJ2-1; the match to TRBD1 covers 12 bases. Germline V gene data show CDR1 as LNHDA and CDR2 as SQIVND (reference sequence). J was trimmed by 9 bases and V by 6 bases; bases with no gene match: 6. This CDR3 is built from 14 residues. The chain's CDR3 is CASSRDRGHAEQFF. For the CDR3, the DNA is TGTGCCAGTAGCCGGGACAGGGGGCATGCTGAGCAGTTCTTC. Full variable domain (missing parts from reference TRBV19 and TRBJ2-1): DGGITQSPKYLFRKEGQNVTLSCEQNLNHDAMYWYRQDPGQGLRLIYYSQIVNDFQKGDIAEGYSVSREKKESFPLTVTSAQKNPTAFYLCASSRDRGHAEQFFGPGTRLTVL.

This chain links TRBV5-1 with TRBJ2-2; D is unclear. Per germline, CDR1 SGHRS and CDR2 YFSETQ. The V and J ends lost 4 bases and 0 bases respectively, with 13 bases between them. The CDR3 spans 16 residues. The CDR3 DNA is TGCGCCAGCAGCGACCGCGGCACCGCGAACACCGGGGAGCTGTTTTTT. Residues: CASSDRGTANTGELFF.